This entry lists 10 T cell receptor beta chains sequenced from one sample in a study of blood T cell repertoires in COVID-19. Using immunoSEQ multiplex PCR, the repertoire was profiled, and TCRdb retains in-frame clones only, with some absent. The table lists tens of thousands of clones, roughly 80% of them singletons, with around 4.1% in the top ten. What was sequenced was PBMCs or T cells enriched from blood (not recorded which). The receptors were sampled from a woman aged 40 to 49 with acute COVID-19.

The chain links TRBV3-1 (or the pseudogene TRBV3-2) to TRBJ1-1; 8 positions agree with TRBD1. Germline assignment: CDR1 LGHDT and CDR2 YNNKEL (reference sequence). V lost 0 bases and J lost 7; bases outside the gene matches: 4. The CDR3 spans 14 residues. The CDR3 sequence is CASSQEDREGEAFF. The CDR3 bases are TGTGCCAGCAGCCAAGAGGACAGGGAGGGTGAAGCTTTCTTT.

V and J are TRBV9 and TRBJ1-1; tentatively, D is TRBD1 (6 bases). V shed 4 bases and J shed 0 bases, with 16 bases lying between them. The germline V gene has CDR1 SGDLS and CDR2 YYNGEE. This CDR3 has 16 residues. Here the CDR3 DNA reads TGTGCCAGCAGCCCCAGTGGGGGACACATGAACACTGAAGCTTTCTTT. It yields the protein CASSPSGGHMNTEAFF.

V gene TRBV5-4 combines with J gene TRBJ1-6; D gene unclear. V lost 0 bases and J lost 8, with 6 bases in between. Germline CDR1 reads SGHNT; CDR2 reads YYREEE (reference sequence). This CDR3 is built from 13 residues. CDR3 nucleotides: TGTGCCAGCAGCTTGGCCCGGGATTCACCCCTCCACTTT. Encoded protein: CASSLARDSPLHF.

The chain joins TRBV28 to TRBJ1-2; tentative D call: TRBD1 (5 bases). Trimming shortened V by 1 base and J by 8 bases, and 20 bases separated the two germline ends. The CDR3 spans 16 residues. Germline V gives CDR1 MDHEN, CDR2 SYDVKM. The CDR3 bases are TGTGCCAGCAGTTTATCCCCAAAGGGCTCCCAGGGCGGCTACACCTTC. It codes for CASSLSPKGSQGGYTF.

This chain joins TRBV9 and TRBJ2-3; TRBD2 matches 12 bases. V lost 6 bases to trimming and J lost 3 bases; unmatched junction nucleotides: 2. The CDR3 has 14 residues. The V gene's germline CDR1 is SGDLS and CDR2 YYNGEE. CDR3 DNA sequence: TGTGCCAGCACCACTAGCGGGGGGACAGATACGCAGTATTTT. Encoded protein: CASTTSGGTDTQYF.

CDR3 loop: CASSLVGTGPNEQFF. Written as DNA, the CDR3 is TGTGCCAGCAGCTTAGTGGGGACAGGCCCGAATGAGCAGTTCTTC. This chain links TRBV7-9 with TRBJ2-1, with TRBD1 matching 8 bases. Trimming cost V 1 base and J 7 bases; bases outside gene matches: 6. The CDR3 runs to 15 residues. Germline CDR1 is SEHNR and CDR2 is FQNEAQ (reference sequence).

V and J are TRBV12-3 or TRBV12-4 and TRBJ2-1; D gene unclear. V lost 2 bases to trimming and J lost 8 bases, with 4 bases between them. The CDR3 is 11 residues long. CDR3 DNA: TGTGCCAGCAGTTTATCCGATGAGCAGTTCTTC. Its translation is CASSLSDEQFF.

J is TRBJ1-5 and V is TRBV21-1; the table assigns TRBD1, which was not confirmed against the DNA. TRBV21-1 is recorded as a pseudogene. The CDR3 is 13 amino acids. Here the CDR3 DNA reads TGTGCCAGCAGCAAGACAGACAATCAGCCCCAGCATTTT. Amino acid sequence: CASSKTDNQPQHF.

The CDR3 coding sequence is TGTGCCAGCAGTTTGAGTGGCGAGCAGTACGTC. This translates into CASSLSGEQYV. This chain links TRBV12-3 or TRBV12-4 with TRBJ2-7; no definite D call. Between the trimmed V and J ends, which lost 3 bases and 6 bases, there was a span of 6 bases. CDR3 size: 11 residues.

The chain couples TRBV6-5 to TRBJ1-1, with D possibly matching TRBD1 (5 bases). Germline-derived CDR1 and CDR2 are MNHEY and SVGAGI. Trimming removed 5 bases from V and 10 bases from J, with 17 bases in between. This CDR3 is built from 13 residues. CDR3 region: CASSRPGGWGAFF. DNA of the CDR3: TGTGCCAGCAGTCGTCCCGGGGGATGGGGAGCTTTCTTT.